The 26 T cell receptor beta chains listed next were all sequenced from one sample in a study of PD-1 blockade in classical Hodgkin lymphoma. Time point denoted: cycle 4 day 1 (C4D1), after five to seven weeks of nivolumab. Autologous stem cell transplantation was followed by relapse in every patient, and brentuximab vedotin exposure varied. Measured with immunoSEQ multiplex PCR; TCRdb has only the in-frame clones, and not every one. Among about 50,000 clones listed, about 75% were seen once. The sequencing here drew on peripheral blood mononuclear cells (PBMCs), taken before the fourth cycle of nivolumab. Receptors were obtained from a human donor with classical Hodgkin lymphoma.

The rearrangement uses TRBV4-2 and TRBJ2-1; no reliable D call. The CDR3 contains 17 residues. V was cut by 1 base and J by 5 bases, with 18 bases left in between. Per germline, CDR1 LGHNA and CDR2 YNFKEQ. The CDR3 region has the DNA TGTGCCAGCAGCCAAGCAGAGACCTACACTTCTAACAATGAGCAGTTCTTC. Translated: CASSQAETYTSNNEQFF.

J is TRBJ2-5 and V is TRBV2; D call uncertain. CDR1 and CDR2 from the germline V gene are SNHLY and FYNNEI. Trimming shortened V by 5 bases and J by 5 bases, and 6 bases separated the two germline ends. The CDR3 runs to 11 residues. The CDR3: CASSSFETQYF. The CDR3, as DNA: TGTGCCAGCAGTTCTTTTGAGACCCAGTACTTC.

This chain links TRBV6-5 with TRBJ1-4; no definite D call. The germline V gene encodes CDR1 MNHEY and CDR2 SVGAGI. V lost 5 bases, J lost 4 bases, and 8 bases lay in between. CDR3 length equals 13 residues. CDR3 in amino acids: CASSGLGNEKLFF. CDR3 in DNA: TGTGCCAGCAGTGGTCTCGGTAATGAAAAACTGTTTTTT.

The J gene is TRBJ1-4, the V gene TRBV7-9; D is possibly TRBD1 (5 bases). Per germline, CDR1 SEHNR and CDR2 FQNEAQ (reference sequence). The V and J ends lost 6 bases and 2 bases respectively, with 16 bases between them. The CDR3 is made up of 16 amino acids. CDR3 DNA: TGTGCCAGCAGTCTAGGGGCCGGGGCCACTAATGAAAAACTGTTTTTT. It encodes CASSLGAGATNEKLFF.

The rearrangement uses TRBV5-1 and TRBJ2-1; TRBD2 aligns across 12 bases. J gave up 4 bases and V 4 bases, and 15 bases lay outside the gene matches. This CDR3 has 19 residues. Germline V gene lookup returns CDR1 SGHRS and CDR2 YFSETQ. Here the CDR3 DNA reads TGCGCCAGCAGCCGAGCCGTGAGACTAGCGGGAGAAGGGTACAATGAGCAGTTCTTC. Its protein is CASSRAVRLAGEGYNEQFF.

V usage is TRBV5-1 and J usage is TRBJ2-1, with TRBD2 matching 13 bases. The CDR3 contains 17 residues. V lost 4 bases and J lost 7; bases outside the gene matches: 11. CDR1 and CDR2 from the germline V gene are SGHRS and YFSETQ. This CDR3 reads CASSRLLAGGPMNEQFF. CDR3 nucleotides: TGCGCCAGCAGCAGATTACTAGCGGGAGGGCCCATGAATGAGCAGTTCTTC. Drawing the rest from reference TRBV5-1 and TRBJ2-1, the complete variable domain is KAGVTQTPRYLIKTRGQQVTLSCSPISGHRSVSWYQQTPGQGLQFLFEYFSETQRNKGNFPGRFSGRQFSNSRSEMNVSTLELGDSALYLCASSRLLAGGPMNEQFFGPGTRLTVL.

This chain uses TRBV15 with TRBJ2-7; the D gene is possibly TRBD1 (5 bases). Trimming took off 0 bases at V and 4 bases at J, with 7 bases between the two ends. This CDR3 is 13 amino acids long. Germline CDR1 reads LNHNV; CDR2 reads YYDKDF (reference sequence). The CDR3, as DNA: TGTGCCACCAGCAGAGACAGGGATTACGAGCAGTACTTC. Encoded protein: CATSRDRDYEQYF.

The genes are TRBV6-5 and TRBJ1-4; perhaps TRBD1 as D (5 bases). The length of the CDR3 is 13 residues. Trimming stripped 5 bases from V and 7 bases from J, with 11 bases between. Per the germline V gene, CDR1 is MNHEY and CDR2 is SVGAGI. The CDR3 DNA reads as TGTGCCAGCAGTCGGGACGTGGGTGAAAAACTGTTTTTT. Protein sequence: CASSRDVGEKLFF.

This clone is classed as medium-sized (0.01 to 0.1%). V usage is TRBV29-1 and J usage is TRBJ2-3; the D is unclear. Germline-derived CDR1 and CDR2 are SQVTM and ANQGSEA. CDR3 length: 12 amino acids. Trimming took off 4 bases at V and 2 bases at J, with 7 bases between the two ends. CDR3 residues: CSVGEPTDTQYF. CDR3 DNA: TGCAGCGTTGGGGAACCCACAGATACGCAGTATTTT.

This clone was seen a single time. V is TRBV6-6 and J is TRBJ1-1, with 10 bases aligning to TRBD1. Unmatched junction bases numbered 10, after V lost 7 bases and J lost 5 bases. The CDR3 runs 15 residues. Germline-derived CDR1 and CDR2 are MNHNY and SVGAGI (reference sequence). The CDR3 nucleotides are TGTGCCAGCACCCAGCTGGGACAGGGGAATACTGAAGCTTTCTTT. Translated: CASTQLGQGNTEAFF.

CDR3 nucleotide sequence: TGTGCCAGCAGTTACTACCTGAACACTGAAGCTTTCTTT. Residues: CASSYYLNTEAFF. The chain uses TRBV6-5 and TRBJ1-1; D not resolved. The CDR3 loop spans 13 amino acids. Trimming removed 1 base at V and 0 bases at J, with 3 bases between. Germline loops: CDR1 MNHEY, CDR2 SVGAGI.

The CDR3 sequence is CASSLDGSYNEQFF. CDR3 in DNA: TGCGCCAGCAGCTTGGATGGCAGCTACAATGAGCAGTTCTTC. The J gene is TRBJ2-1, the V gene TRBV5-1; D gene uncertain. Germline CDR1 reads SGHRS; CDR2 reads YFSETQ. CDR3 length: 14 amino acids. Trimming removed 0 bases at V and 3 bases at J, with 7 bases between. Based on the CDR3 plus reference TRBV5-1 and TRBJ2-1, the full variable domain is KAGVTQTPRYLIKTRGQQVTLSCSPISGHRSVSWYQQTPGQGLQFLFEYFSETQRNKGNFPGRFSGRQFSNSRSEMNVSTLELGDSALYLCASSLDGSYNEQFFGPGTRLTVL.

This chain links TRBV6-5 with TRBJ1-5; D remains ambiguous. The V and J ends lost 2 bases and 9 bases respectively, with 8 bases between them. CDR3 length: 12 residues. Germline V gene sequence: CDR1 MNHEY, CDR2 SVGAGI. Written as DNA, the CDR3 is TGTGCCAGCAGTTACCCGTCAGGGCCCCAGCATTTT. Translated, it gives CASSYPSGPQHF.

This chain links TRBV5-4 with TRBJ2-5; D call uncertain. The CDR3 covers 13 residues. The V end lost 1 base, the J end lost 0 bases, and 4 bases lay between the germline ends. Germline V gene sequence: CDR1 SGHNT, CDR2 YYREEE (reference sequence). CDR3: CASSLSNQETQYF. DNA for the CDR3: TGTGCCAGCAGCTTGTCCAACCAAGAGACCCAGTACTTC.

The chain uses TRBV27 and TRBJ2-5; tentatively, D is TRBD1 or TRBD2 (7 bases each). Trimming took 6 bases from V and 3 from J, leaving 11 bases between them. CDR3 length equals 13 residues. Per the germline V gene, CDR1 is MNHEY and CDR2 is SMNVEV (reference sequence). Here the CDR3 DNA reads TGTGCCAGCAGGACAGGGAGGGAAGAGACCCAGTACTTC. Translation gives CASRTGREETQYF.

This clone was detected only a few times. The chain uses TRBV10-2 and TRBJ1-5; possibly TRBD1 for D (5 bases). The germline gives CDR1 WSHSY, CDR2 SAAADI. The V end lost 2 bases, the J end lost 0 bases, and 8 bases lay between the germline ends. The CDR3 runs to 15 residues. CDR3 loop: CASSEQGYSNQPQHF. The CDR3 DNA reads TGCGCCAGCAGTGAGCAGGGTTATAGCAATCAGCCCCAGCATTTT.

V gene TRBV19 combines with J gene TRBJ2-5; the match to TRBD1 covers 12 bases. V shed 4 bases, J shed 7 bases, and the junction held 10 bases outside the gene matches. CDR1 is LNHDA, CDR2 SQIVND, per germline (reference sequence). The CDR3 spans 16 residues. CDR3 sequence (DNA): TGTGCCAGTAGTAAGACCGGGACAGGGGGCGCGGGGACCCAGTACTTC. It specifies CASSKTGTGGAGTQYF.

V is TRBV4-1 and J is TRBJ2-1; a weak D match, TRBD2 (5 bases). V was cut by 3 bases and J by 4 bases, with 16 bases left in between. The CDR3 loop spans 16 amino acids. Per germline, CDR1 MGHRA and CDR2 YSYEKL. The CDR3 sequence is CASSHVGLPPYNEQFF. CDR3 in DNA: TGCGCCAGCAGCCATGTCGGACTTCCCCCTTACAATGAGCAGTTCTTC.

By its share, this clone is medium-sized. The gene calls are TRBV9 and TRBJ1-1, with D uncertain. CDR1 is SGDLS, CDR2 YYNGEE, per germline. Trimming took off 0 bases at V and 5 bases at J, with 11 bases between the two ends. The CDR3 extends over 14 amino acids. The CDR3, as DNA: TGTGCCAGCAGCGTAGGTGTCGGGAAGACTGAAGCTTTCTTT. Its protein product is CASSVGVGKTEAFF. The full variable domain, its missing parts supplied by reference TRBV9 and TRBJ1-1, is DSGVTQTPKHLITATGQRVTLRCSPRSGDLSVYWYQQSLDQGLQFLIQYYNGEERAKGNILERFSAQQFPDLHSELNLSSLELGDSALYFCASSVGVGKTEAFFGQGTRLTVV.

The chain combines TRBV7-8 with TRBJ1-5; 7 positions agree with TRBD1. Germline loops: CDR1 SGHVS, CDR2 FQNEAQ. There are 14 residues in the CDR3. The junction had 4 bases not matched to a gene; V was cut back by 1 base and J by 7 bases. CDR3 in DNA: TGTGCCAGCAGCTTAGAAGGGGGCCGGCAGCCCCAGCATTTT. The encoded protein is CASSLEGGRQPQHF.

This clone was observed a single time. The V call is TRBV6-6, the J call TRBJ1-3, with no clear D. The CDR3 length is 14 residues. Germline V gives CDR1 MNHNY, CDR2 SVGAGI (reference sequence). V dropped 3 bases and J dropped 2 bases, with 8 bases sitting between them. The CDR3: CASSYSGAGNTIYF. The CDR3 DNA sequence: TGTGCCAGCAGTTATTCCGGCGCTGGAAACACCATATATTTT.

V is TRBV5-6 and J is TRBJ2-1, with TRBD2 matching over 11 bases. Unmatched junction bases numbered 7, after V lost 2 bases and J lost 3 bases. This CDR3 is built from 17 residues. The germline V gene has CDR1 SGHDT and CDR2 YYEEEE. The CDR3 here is CASSFRRGLAVYNEQFF. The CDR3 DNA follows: TGTGCCAGCAGCTTCCGAAGGGGACTAGCGGTCTACAATGAGCAGTTCTTC.

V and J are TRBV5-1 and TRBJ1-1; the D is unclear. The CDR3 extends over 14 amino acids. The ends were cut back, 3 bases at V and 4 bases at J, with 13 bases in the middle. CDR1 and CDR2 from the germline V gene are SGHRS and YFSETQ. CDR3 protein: CASSYEGASTEAFF. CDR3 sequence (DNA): TGCGCCAGCAGCTATGAGGGTGCGTCCACTGAAGCTTTCTTT.

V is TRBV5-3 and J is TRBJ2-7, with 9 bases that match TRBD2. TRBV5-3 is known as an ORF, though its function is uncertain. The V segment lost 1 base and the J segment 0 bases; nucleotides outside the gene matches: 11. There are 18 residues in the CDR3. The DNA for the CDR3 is TGTGCCAGAAGCTTGTATCCTAGCGGGAACTCAAGCTCCTACGAGCAGTACTTC. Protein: CARSLYPSGNSSSYEQYF.

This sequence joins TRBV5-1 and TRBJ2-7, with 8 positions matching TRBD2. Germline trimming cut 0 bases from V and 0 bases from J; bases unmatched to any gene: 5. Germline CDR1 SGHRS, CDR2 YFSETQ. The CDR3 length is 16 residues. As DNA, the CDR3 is TGCGCCAGCAGCTTGGCCGCGGGAGGTTCCTCCTACGAGCAGTACTTC. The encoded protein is CASSLAAGGSSYEQYF.

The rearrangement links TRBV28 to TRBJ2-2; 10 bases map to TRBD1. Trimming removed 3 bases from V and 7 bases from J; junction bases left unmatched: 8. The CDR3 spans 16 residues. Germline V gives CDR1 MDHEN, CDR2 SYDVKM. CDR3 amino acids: CASSLPGQGKGGELFF. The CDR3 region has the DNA TGTGCCAGCAGTTTGCCGGGACAGGGGAAGGGCGGGGAGCTGTTTTTT.